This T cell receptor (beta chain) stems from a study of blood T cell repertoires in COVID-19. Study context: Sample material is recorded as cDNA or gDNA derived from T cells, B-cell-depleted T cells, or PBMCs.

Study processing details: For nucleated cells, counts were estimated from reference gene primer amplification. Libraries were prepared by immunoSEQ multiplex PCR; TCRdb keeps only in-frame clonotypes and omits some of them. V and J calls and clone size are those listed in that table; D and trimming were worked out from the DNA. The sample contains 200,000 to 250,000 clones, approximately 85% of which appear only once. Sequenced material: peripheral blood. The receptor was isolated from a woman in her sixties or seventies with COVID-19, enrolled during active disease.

The CDR3 coding sequence is TGTGCCAGCAGCCAGAGGACAGGGGGGATTAACACCGGGGAGCTGTTTTTT. This gives the protein CASSQRTGGINTGELFF. The V and J genes are TRBV4-2 and TRBJ2-2; 10 nucleotides align to TRBD1. Per the germline V gene, CDR1 is LGHNA and CDR2 is YNFKEQ. The CDR3 has 17 amino acids. V was pared by 3 bases and J by 2 bases, with 6 bases of the junction left unmatched.